A single sample gave rise to the 11 T cell receptor beta chains below, sequenced in a study of breast tumors, draining lymph nodes, adjacent tissues. One entry per CDR3 protein, called by TCRdb with MiXCR from the multiplex PCR reads. The sample includes tens of thousands of distinct CDR3 sequences, roughly 20% of them seen just once. Breast cancer patients provided tissue from their axillary draining lymph nodes. The specimen was axillary lymph node tissue. These receptors were collected from a female donor with breast cancer. Some clones in this sample may be carry-over from other donors' samples.

This clonotype has ten or more counts. V gene TRBV9 combines with J gene TRBJ2-3, with D possibly TRBD2 on 5 matching bases. CDR1 and CDR2 from the germline V gene are SGDLS and YYNGEE. The CDR3 covers 16 residues. The V gene lost 4 bases and the J gene lost 0 bases, with 15 bases spanning the gap. This chain's CDR3 is CASSPGGRQSTDTQYF. The DNA of the CDR3 is TGTGCCAGCAGCCCCGGAGGACGGCAGAGCACAGATACGCAGTATTTT.

CDR3 nucleotide sequence: TGTGCCAGCAGAACCGGGACAGGATACGAGCAGTACTTC. Translated: CASRTGTGYEQYF. The V call is TRBV6-2 or TRBV6-3, the J call TRBJ2-7, with TRBD1 identical over 8 bases. CDR3 size: 13 residues. Losses at the gene ends were 6 bases for V and 4 bases for J; bases not matched to a gene: 5. Per germline, CDR1 MNHEY and CDR2 SVGEGT.

This clonotype was recorded at least ten times. The rearrangement links TRBV20-1 to TRBJ1-3; 8 nucleotides line up with TRBD1. The germline CDR1 and CDR2 sequences are DFQATT and SNEGSKA (reference sequence). This CDR3 spans 18 amino acids. Trimming removed 2 bases from V and 4 bases from J; junction bases left unmatched: 16. The CDR3 loop reads CSARKETGDRYRGNTIYF. CDR3 DNA: TGCAGTGCTAGAAAGGAGACAGGGGATCGATATAGAGGAAACACCATATATTTT.

This clonotype was observed many times. J is TRBJ2-7 and V is TRBV20-1, with D tentatively TRBD1 (6 bases). V lost 7 bases to trimming and J lost 7 bases, with 26 bases between them. The CDR3 has 15 amino acids. Germline CDR1 and CDR2: DFQATT and SNEGSKA (reference sequence). CDR3 bases: TGCAGTGTTTTACCTCGGGCAGGGGCAGTGAGGGAGCAGTACTTC. Protein sequence: CSVLPRAGAVREQYF.

This clonotype appeared many times. The rearrangement links TRBV5-5 to TRBJ2-1, with 11 bases identical to TRBD2. V lost 2 bases to trimming and J lost 2 bases; unmatched junction nucleotides: 12. CDR1 is SGHKS, CDR2 YYEKEE, per germline (reference sequence). The CDR3 extends over 19 amino acids. CDR3 sequence (DNA): TGTGCCAGCAGCTTTTCCACCGGGACTAGCGGATTAGCCTACAATGAGCAGTTCTTC. It encodes CASSFSTGTSGLAYNEQFF.

This clonotype came up many times. This sequence joins TRBV12-3 or TRBV12-4 and TRBJ2-1, with D hard to call. The V and J ends lost 1 base and 7 bases respectively, with 8 bases between them. The CDR3 is 13 residues long. The CDR3 region has the DNA TGTGCCAGCAGTTTAGGTGTTTCGAATGAGCAGTTCTTC. This translates into CASSLGVSNEQFF.

The table lists this clonotype with a few counts. This chain joins TRBV3-1 and TRBJ1-4; 9 bases are a match to TRBD1. V dropped 1 base and J dropped 9; count of bases not matched to a gene: 6. Germline V gives CDR1 LGHDT, CDR2 YNNKEL (reference sequence). This CDR3 has 15 residues. In DNA form, the CDR3 reads TGTGCCAGCAGCCAAGCGGGACAGGGTGCGCAAAAACTGTTTTTT. Its translation is CASSQAGQGAQKLFF.

In this sample, this clonotype turned up many times. This sequence joins TRBV4-1 and TRBJ2-5, with D possibly TRBD2 on 5 matching bases. With 0 bases removed from V and 5 bases from J, the gap between germline ends came to 13 bases. The CDR3 extends over 15 amino acids. Germline loops: CDR1 MGHRA, CDR2 YSYEKL. The CDR3: CASSQESGRRETQYF. For the CDR3, the DNA is TGCGCCAGCAGCCAAGAAAGTGGGAGACGGGAGACCCAGTACTTC.

This clonotype was seen repeatedly, ten times or more. The chain has TRBV20-1 and TRBJ2-3; D is tentatively TRBD1 or TRBD2 (6 bases each). Germline-derived CDR1 and CDR2 are DFQATT and SNEGSKA (reference sequence). The CDR3 is 17 amino acids. Trimming took off 1 base at V and 4 bases at J, with 21 bases between the two ends. The CDR3 here is CSARAMGGRGVADTQYF. CDR3 nucleotides: TGCAGTGCTAGAGCCATGGGGGGTAGGGGGGTAGCAGATACGCAGTATTTT.

With respect to this clonotype: A much larger clone differs from this one at a single base, so this may be a read error. The V and J genes are TRBV20-1 and TRBJ2-3; D tentatively fits TRBD1 or TRBD2 (6 bases each). V was shortened by 7 bases and J by 1 base, with 42 bases between the two germline ends. CDR3 length equals 23 residues. The germline CDR1 and CDR2 sequences are DFQATT and SNEGSKA (reference sequence). The CDR3 protein is CSVRRGRDGYRVFSNPRTDTQYF. The CDR3, as DNA: TGCAGTGTCCGGCGGGGAAGAGATGGGTACAGGGTTTTCTCCAACCCCCGCACAGATACGCAGTATTTT.

At least ten counts were recorded for this clonotype. The CDR3 loop is CASSLTGQGISGYEQYF. CDR3 coding DNA: TGTGCCAGCAGCTTGACAGGACAGGGGATTTCGGGGTACGAGCAGTACTTC. The rearrangement uses TRBV5-5 and TRBJ2-7; 9 bases fit TRBD1. Per the germline V gene, CDR1 is SGHKS and CDR2 is YYEKEE (reference sequence). This CDR3 has 17 amino acids. V lost 1 base to trimming and J lost 4 bases; unmatched junction nucleotides: 12.